Each of the 26 T cell receptor beta chains below was sequenced from the same sample in a study of blood T cell repertoires in COVID-19 (TCRdb year 2020). Preparation of the library involved the immunoSEQ multiplex PCR assay. The immuneACCESS repertoire file appears here via TCRdb, limited to in-frame rearrangements. These files lack a portion of the clones; in checked studies, under half of the deficit traces to unresolved V genes, and the cause of the others is not known. Present in this sample are around 140,000 clones, roughly 81% of which were seen just once. Roughly 3.4% of the sample goes to the ten largest clones. Sequencing was done on a sample of PBMCs or T cells enriched from blood (not recorded which). Receptors were obtained from a woman between 50 and 59 years old with acute COVID-19.

The rearrangement links TRBV7-9 to TRBJ2-3; no reliable D call. This CDR3 contains 13 residues. Trimming removed 6 bases at V and 1 base at J, with 8 bases between. Germline values: CDR1 SEHNR, CDR2 FQNEAQ (reference sequence). The CDR3 region is CASSFSGTDTQYF. CDR3 nucleotide sequence: TGTGCCAGCAGTTTTAGTGGCACAGATACGCAGTATTTT.

This chain connects TRBV11-1 to TRBJ2-5; a possible D gene is TRBD1 (6 bases). CDR3 length equals 15 residues. V dropped 3 bases and J dropped 4 bases, with 15 bases sitting between them. Germline V gives CDR1 SGHAT, CDR2 FQDESV (reference sequence). As DNA, the CDR3 is TGTGCCAGCAGCTTCCTCACAGGGCGAGGAGAGACCCAGTACTTC. This gives the protein CASSFLTGRGETQYF. The full variable domain, its missing parts supplied by reference TRBV11-1 and TRBJ2-5, is EAEVAQSPRYKITEKSQAVAFWCDPISGHATLYWYRQILGQGPELLVQFQDESVVDDSQLPKDRFSAERLKGVDSTLKIQPAELGDSAMYLCASSFLTGRGETQYFGPGTRLLVL.

The rearrangement joins TRBV7-9 to TRBJ1-1; 7 bases are shared with TRBD1. CDR3 length: 16 amino acids. Trimming at V came to 4 bases and at J to 5 bases, leaving 13 bases not matched to a gene. The V gene's germline CDR1 is SEHNR and CDR2 FQNEAQ (reference sequence). CDR3: CASSSTFTGVETEAFF. CDR3 sequence (DNA): TGTGCCAGCAGCTCCACTTTCACAGGGGTTGAGACTGAAGCTTTCTTT.

This clone was observed a handful of times. The rearrangement uses TRBV28 and TRBJ1-5; D not certain. The CDR3 contains 13 residues. V was cut by 3 bases and J by 0 bases, with 3 bases left in between. CDR1 is MDHEN and CDR2 is SYDVKM in the germline V gene. The CDR3: CASSFSSNQPQHF. DNA of the CDR3: TGTGCCAGCAGTTTTAGTAGCAATCAGCCCCAGCATTTT.

This chain links TRBV2 with TRBJ2-1; D perhaps matches TRBD2 (5 bases). Deletions cut 4 bases from V and 9 bases from J, with 7 bases between. The CDR3 sequence is 11 residues long. From germline, CDR1 is SNHLY and CDR2 FYNNEI. DNA for the CDR3: TGTGCCAGCAGTGTCGGGATTGAGCAGTTCTTC. Protein product: CASSVGIEQFF.

CDR3 amino acids: CASSFFGGSDEQYF. The CDR3 DNA sequence: TGTGCCAGCAGCTTCTTCGGCGGGAGTGATGAGCAGTACTTC. The rearrangement joins TRBV7-2 to TRBJ2-7, with 7 bases matching TRBD2. The V and J ends lost 3 bases and 7 bases, in that order; junction bases with no gene match: 9. Per the germline V gene, CDR1 is SGHTA and CDR2 is FQGNSA. This CDR3 region has 14 residues.

The rearrangement links TRBV9 to TRBJ2-7; 7 bases match TRBD1. V was pared by 4 bases and J by 4 bases, with 11 bases of the junction left unmatched. The V gene's germline CDR1 is SGDLS and CDR2 YYNGEE. The length of the CDR3 is 15 residues. This chain's CDR3 is CASSPQTGWEYEQYF. CDR3 bases: TGTGCCAGCAGCCCCCAGACAGGGTGGGAATACGAGCAGTACTTC.

The gene calls are TRBV10-3 and TRBJ1-2; weak D call: TRBD1 (5 bases). CDR3 length: 15 amino acids. Per the germline V gene, CDR1 is ENHRY and CDR2 is SYGVKD. V dropped 2 bases and J dropped 7 bases, with 17 bases sitting between them. The CDR3 region has the DNA TGTGCCATCAGTGAGAGGGCCCTCCCTCAGGGTGGCTACACCTTC. This sequence encodes CAISERALPQGGYTF.

The genes are TRBV27 and TRBJ1-1, with D uncertain. The CDR3 is 13 amino acids. Germline CDR1 MNHEY, CDR2 SMNVEV (reference sequence). The ends were cut back, 5 bases at V and 0 bases at J, with 7 bases in the middle. The CDR3: CASSVLMNTEAFF. In nucleotides, the CDR3 is TGTGCCAGCAGTGTACTGATGAACACTGAAGCTTTCTTT.

J is TRBJ1-2 and V is TRBV7-8; D is perhaps TRBD1 (5 bases). V lost 2 bases and J 5 bases, leaving 24 bases between the germline ends. Germline assignment: CDR1 SGHVS and CDR2 FQNEAQ. CDR3 size: 18 residues. The CDR3: CASSLLVVGPPGKYGYTF. Written as DNA, the CDR3 is TGTGCCAGCAGCTTATTAGTGGTTGGCCCACCAGGGAAGTATGGCTACACCTTC.

In this sample, this clone turned up once. The gene calls are TRBV21-1 and TRBJ1-2. TRBV21-1 has pseudogene status. The CDR3 contains 12 residues. The CDR3 bases are TGTGCCAGGATGCGGGATCCGGGAGGCTACACCTTC. It codes for CARMRDPGGYTF.

The chain couples TRBV25-1 to TRBJ2-3; 8 bases fit TRBD1. The germline V gene has CDR1 MGHDK and CDR2 SYGVNS. The CDR3 has 15 amino acids. V lost 5 bases and J lost 3; bases outside the gene matches: 7. In DNA, the CDR3 is TGTGCCAGCAGTCAAGACAGGGGTTGGACAGATACGCAGTATTTT. Protein product: CASSQDRGWTDTQYF. Looking up the rest from reference TRBV25-1 and TRBJ2-3 gives the full variable domain: EADIYQTPRYLVIGTGKKITLECSQTMGHDKMYWYQQDPGMELHLIHYSYGVNSTEKGDLSSESTVSRIRTEHFPLTLESARPSHTSQYLCASSQDRGWTDTQYFGPGTRLTVL.

The CDR3 sequence: CASGRDISTDTQYF. CDR3 DNA: TGCGCCAGCGGCCGGGACATTAGCACAGATACGCAGTATTTT. The V call is TRBV5-1, the J call TRBJ2-3, with D possibly being TRBD1 (6 bases). The CDR3 extends over 14 amino acids. Trimming shortened V by 7 bases and J by 0 bases, and 12 bases separated the two germline ends. Germline V CDR1 and CDR2: SGHRS, YFSETQ.

This rearrangement joins TRBV7-9 to TRBJ2-5; 8 bases agree with TRBD1. V lost 5 bases, J lost 0 bases, and 2 bases stayed unmatched. CDR3 length equals 14 residues. The germline gives CDR1 SEHNR, CDR2 FQNEAQ (reference sequence). In DNA, the CDR3 is TGTGCCAGCAGCCGACAGGGGAACCAAGAGACCCAGTACTTC. It translates to CASSRQGNQETQYF.

V usage is TRBV29-1 and J usage is TRBJ2-7; D may be TRBD2 (6 bases). The germline CDR1 and CDR2 sequences are SQVTM and ANQGSEA. The CDR3 sequence is 16 residues long. Trimming shortened V by 8 bases and J by 4 bases, and 27 bases separated the two germline ends. The CDR3 bases are TGCAGCCCATACACGGCCAAAGGACTACCCCGATACGAGCAGTACTTC. This translates into CSPYTAKGLPRYEQYF.

Comment on this clone: Other nucleotide sequences from this sample produce the same CDR3. This chain joins TRBV9 and TRBJ1-1; possibly TRBD1 for D (5 bases). Trimming pared 0 bases from V and 1 base from J, leaving 7 bases between. Germline loops: CDR1 SGDLS, CDR2 YYNGEE. The CDR3 extends over 14 amino acids. The CDR3, as DNA: TGTGCCAGCAGCGTAGTCGGACAGAACACTGAAGCTTTCTTT. Translated, it gives CASSVVGQNTEAFF.

This sequence joins TRBV19 and TRBJ1-4; D is unresolved. Germline assignment: CDR1 LNHDA and CDR2 SQIVND (reference sequence). Deletions cut 3 bases from V and 0 bases from J, with 5 bases between. This CDR3 region has 14 residues. For the CDR3, the DNA is TGTGCCAGTAGTATCGGAGCAACTAATGAAAAACTGTTTTTT. Amino acid sequence: CASSIGATNEKLFF. The complete variable domain, with remaining parts taken from reference TRBV19 and TRBJ1-4, reads DGGITQSPKYLFRKEGQNVTLSCEQNLNHDAMYWYRQDPGQGLRLIYYSQIVNDFQKGDIAEGYSVSREKKESFPLTVTSAQKNPTAFYLCASSIGATNEKLFFGSGTQLSVL.

The chain links TRBV5-1 to TRBJ2-2; maybe TRBD2 (5 bases). Germline values: CDR1 SGHRS, CDR2 YFSETQ. The CDR3 loop spans 15 amino acids. V shed 2 bases and J shed 0 bases, with 8 bases lying between them. CDR3 nucleotide sequence: TGCGCCAGCAGCTTCGAGGGCACGAACACCGGGGAGCTGTTTTTT. Translation gives CASSFEGTNTGELFF. The entire variable domain, with the rest obtained from reference TRBV5-1 and TRBJ2-2, is as follows: KAGVTQTPRYLIKTRGQQVTLSCSPISGHRSVSWYQQTPGQGLQFLFEYFSETQRNKGNFPGRFSGRQFSNSRSEMNVSTLELGDSALYLCASSFEGTNTGELFFGEGSRLTVL.

The V call is TRBV5-1, the J call TRBJ2-2, with D maybe TRBD2 (5 bases). This CDR3 is built from 14 residues. In germline, CDR1 is SGHRS, CDR2 YFSETQ. The V and J ends lost 1 base and 3 bases respectively, with 7 bases between them. CDR3 residues: CASSLTGDTGELFF. CDR3 nucleotide sequence: TGCGCCAGCAGCTTGACCGGGGACACCGGGGAGCTGTTTTTT.

J is TRBJ2-5 and V is TRBV6-5, with D maybe TRBD2 (6 bases). This CDR3 is 14 amino acids long. With 2 bases removed from V and 7 bases from J, the gap between germline ends came to 14 bases. In germline, CDR1 is MNHEY, CDR2 SVGAGI. CDR3 in DNA: TGTGCCAGCAGTTACACTAAGTTGGGGGGGACCCAGTACTTC. This encodes CASSYTKLGGTQYF.

The genes are TRBV7-2 and TRBJ2-5; the D is unclear. V lost 2 bases and J lost 1, with 5 bases in between. The CDR3 is made up of 13 amino acids. Germline V gene data show CDR1 as SGHTA and CDR2 as FQGNSA. The CDR3 reads CASSLTVQETQYF. DNA for the CDR3: TGTGCCAGCAGCTTAACGGTCCAAGAGACCCAGTACTTC. The full variable domain, with the rest looked up from reference TRBV7-2 and TRBJ2-5, is GAGVSQSPSNKVTEKGKDVELRCDPISGHTALYWYRQSLGQGLEFLIYFQGNSAPDKSGLPSDRFSAERTGGSVSTLTIQRTQQEDSAVYLCASSLTVQETQYFGPGTRLLVL.

The chain has TRBV11-3 and TRBJ1-1; D is possibly TRBD1 (5 bases). V gave up 4 bases and J gave up 6 bases, with 15 bases separating them. The CDR3 has 14 amino acids. Germline CDR1 SGHNT, CDR2 YENEEA. This CDR3 reads CASSSVGQVAEAFF. CDR3 coding DNA: TGTGCCAGCAGCTCCGTAGGACAAGTGGCTGAAGCTTTCTTT.

CDR3 bases: TGCGCCAGCAGTGAGTCGGCGGGGGGTGGGACTGAAGCTTTCTTT. It encodes CASSESAGGGTEAFF. The chain carries TRBV10-1 and TRBJ1-1, with D possibly being TRBD1 (5 bases). Per the germline V gene, CDR1 is WNHNN and CDR2 is SYGVQD (reference sequence). The CDR3 loop spans 15 amino acids. V was trimmed by 0 bases and J by 5 bases, leaving 13 bases between them.

This CDR3 is CASSYSGTSGIGETQYF. The DNA for the CDR3 is TGTGCCAGCAGCTACTCCGGGACTAGCGGGATTGGGGAGACCCAGTACTTC. V and J are TRBV7-2 and TRBJ2-5; 13 bases fit TRBD2. The CDR3 loop spans 17 amino acids. V was clipped by 4 bases and J by 5 bases; unmatched bases: 10. CDR1 is SGHTA and CDR2 is FQGNSA in the germline V gene.

The chain combines TRBV5-4 with TRBJ2-7, with 16 positions matching TRBD2. V gave up 3 bases and J gave up 3 bases; unmatched junction bases: 9. Germline V gene lookup returns CDR1 SGHNT and CDR2 YYREEE (reference sequence). The CDR3 runs to 18 residues. This CDR3 reads CASSSPGTSGRAGYEQYF. The CDR3 DNA is TGTGCCAGCAGCTCGCCCGGGACTAGCGGGAGGGCGGGCTACGAGCAGTACTTC. Combining the CDR3 with reference TRBV5-4 and TRBJ2-7 gives the whole variable domain ETGVTQSPTHLIKTRGQQVTLRCSSQSGHNTVSWYQQALGQGPQFIFQYYREEENGRGNFPPRFSGLQFPNYSSELNVNALELDDSALYLCASSSPGTSGRAGYEQYFGPGTRLTVT.

Only one count was recorded for this clone. The chain couples TRBV3-1 (or the pseudogene TRBV3-2) to TRBJ2-5; TRBD1 matches at 10 bases. The CDR3 spans 18 residues. CDR1 LGHDT and CDR2 YNNKEL come from the germline V gene (reference sequence). V shed 6 bases and J 3 bases; nucleotides not matched to a gene: 16. The CDR3 reads CASSPRQGASGGKETQYF. The CDR3, as DNA: TGTGCCAGCAGTCCAAGACAGGGGGCTTCGGGAGGGAAAGAGACCCAGTACTTC.